The sequence of this T cell receptor (beta chain) was determined in a study of OX40 agonist ivuxolimab in advanced cancers. Study information: Therapy given before enrollment (anti-PD-1, anti-PD-L1 or anti-CTLA-4) was allowed, and over 35% had some.

V was clipped by 0 bases and J by 2 bases, with 11 bases between them. The germline gives CDR1 SGHKS, CDR2 YYEKEE (reference sequence). The CDR3 is 15 amino acids. Study results and limitations: In the 0.1 to 3.0 mg/kg range, CD4+ and CD8+ blood T cells had expanded clonally by week 6.

Method: immunoSEQ multiplex PCR; TCRdb's copy keeps in-frame clones and lacks some. The table records 81,000 or so clones, more than 70% of them present only once. With regard to this clone: Its antigen is not identified.

Source: CD4+ or CD8+ T cells sorted from blood, taken in a trial of the OX40 agonist ivuxolimab. This receptor was identified in an adult with an advanced solid tumor such as melanoma, head and neck, liver or kidney cancer. The V call is TRBV5-5, the J call TRBJ1-2; D unclear. CDR3 nucleotide sequence: TGTGCCAGCAGCTTGGCGCCGCTACTAAACTATGGCTACACCTTC. Residues: CASSLAPLLNYGYTF.